This TCR beta chain was captured in a study of T-cell reconstitution after alpha-beta-depleted transplantation in children. Concerning this clonotype itself: Its specificity is unknown.

Study-level findings and limits: T-cell counts and diversity at one year post-transplant came mainly from newly produced T cells. Expanded graft clones numbering several hundred reportedly gave rise to alpha-beta T cells about two months after transplant.

The CDR3 contains 17 residues. For TCRbeta, the library was prepared with unique molecular identifiers. TCRdb redid the calling of the PCR reads with MiXCR, one entry per CDR3 protein. The table has about 600,000 distinct CDR3 sequences, 10% to 15% seen once. The receptor comes from a male patient between 5 and 17 years old who had a stem cell transplant for acute myeloid leukemia, so the T cells may come from the graft donor. The source material was PBMCs, mostly from graft donor cells, sampled 360 days after TCRalphabeta/CD19-depleted stem cell transplant. The J gene is TRBJ2-5, the V gene TRBV21-1. TRBV21-1 is recorded as a pseudogene. The CDR3 DNA sequence: TGTGCCAGCAGCAAAGAGTGGACGGCCTTGTACCAAGAGACCCAGTACTTC. Its translation is CASSKEWTALYQETQYF.